This T cell receptor beta chain was recovered during a study of control samples from healthy donors and cancer patients. V lost 3 bases to trimming and J lost 7 bases, with 7 bases between them. Looked up from germline, CDR1 is KGHSH and CDR2 is LQKENI. The CDR3 covers 13 residues. Profiled with immunoSEQ multiplex PCR; TCRdb holds only in-frame clones, not every one. Among about 150,000 clones listed, roughly 94% were seen once. The sequence was collected from a young woman in good health. The gene calls are TRBV18 and TRBJ1-6; D call uncertain. Material for sequencing was blood. The CDR3 sequence: CASSPYGNSPLHF. The CDR3 DNA reads as TGTGCCAGCTCACCCTACGGGAATTCACCCCTCCACTTT. Together with reference TRBV18 and TRBJ1-6, the CDR3 gives the full variable domain: NAGVMQNPRHLVRRRGQEARLRCSPMKGHSHVYWYRQLPEEGLKFMVYLQKENIIDESGMPKERFSAEFPKEGPSILRIQQVVRGDSAAYFCASSPYGNSPLHFGNGTRLTVT.